Listed below are T cell receptor beta chains from one sample, sequenced in a study of CDR3 diversity in severe acne. Via MiXCR, TCRdb re-called the PCR reads, giving one row per CDR3 protein. The top ten hold about 13% of the sample, which has about 86,000 distinct CDR3 sequences, 45% to 60% seen once. The sequencing input was blood. The receptors derive from a male donor in good health, without acne. Both conserved end residues are part of each CDR3. The D gene is left open where the match is weak. The size of a clone is reported for some rows only, either as once, few or many, or as a class for expanded clones.

TRBD1	TRBJ1-1	TRBV7-6	NA	CASSLAVQGGTEAFF	TGTGCCAGCAGCTTAGCGGTCCAGGGGGGTACTGAAGCTTTCTTT
NA	TRBJ1-2	TRBV24-1	NA	CVTSDNIFGYTF	TGTGTCACCAGTGACAACATCTTCGGCTACACCTTC
TRBD1	TRBJ2-2	TRBV11-2	many	CASSYGQGGLFF	TGTGCCAGCAGCTATGGACAGGGTGGGCTGTTTTTT
NA	TRBJ1-2	TRBV7-9	few	CASSPRDGGYGYTF	TGTGCCAGCAGCCCACGGGACGGGGGCTATGGCTACACCTTC
NA	TRBJ1-6	TRBV2	many	CASSRDRTSYNSPLHF	TGTGCCAGCAGTCGTGACAGAACCTCCTATAATTCACCCCTCCACTTT
NA	TRBJ2-7	TRBV29-1	few	CSVGGETVSSYEQYF	TGCAGCGTTGGGGGCGAGACAGTCAGCTCCTACGAGCAGTACTTC
NA	TRBJ2-1	TRBV2	many	CAFQSYNEQFF	TGTGCCTTTCAGTCCTACAATGAGCAGTTCTTC
TRBD1	TRBJ1-2	TRBV7-9	once	CASSSAGTDHYGYTF	TGTGCCAGCAGCTCCGCCGGGACAGATCACTATGGCTACACCTTC
TRBD1	TRBJ2-7	TRBV7-9	NA	CASSLGQGRHEQYF	TGTGCCAGCAGTCTCGGACAGGGGCGACACGAGCAGTACTTC
NA	TRBJ2-1	TRBV7-9	once	CASSWDGQFF	TGTGCCAGCAGCTGGGATGGGCAGTTCTTC
NA	TRBJ2-3	TRBV20-1	NA	CSARDLPTDTQYF	TGCAGTGCTAGAGATTTGCCCACAGATACGCAGTATTTT
TRBD1	TRBJ2-2	TRBV2	NA	CASSASTGGRGELFF	TGTGCCAGCAGTGCATCGACAGGGGGCCGCGGGGAGCTGTTTTTT
NA	TRBJ2-7	TRBV2	medium-sized	CASSGGRDEQYF	TGTGCCAGCAGTGGAGGTCGGGACGAGCAGTACTTC
TRBD2	TRBJ2-5	TRBV20-1	NA	CSALNTSAHPQETQYF	TGCAGTGCCCTGAACACTAGCGCCCATCCTCAAGAGACCCAGTACTTC
TRBD2	TRBJ2-3	TRBV15	NA	CATSTTSGSVGDTQYF	TGTGCCACCAGCACAACTAGCGGGAGTGTTGGAGATACGCAGTATTTT
TRBD2	TRBJ2-7	TRBV6-5	NA	CASSYSGLAGVGSYEQYF	TGTGCCAGCAGTTACTCGGGACTAGCGGGAGTGGGATCCTACGAGCAGTACTTC
NA	TRBJ1-2	TRBV27	NA	CASIGAWGYTF	TGTGCCAGCATCGGGGCCTGGGGCTACACCTTC
NA	TRBJ2-6	TRBV20-1	NA	CSALHAGANVLTF	TGCAGTGCCCTCCACGCAGGGGCCAACGTCCTGACTTTC
NA	TRBJ1-1	TRBV2	few	CASRGRRSTEAFF	TGTGCCAGCAGAGGCAGAAGGAGCACTGAAGCTTTCTTT
TRBD2	TRBJ2-2	TRBV19	NA	CASRPLAGGDTGELFF	TGTGCCAGTAGGCCCCTCGCGGGAGGAGACACCGGGGAGCTGTTTTTT
TRBD2	TRBJ2-5	TRBV24-1	NA	CATSDLTGGRVQETQHF	TGTGCCACCAGCGATTTGACTGGCGGGAGGGTCCAAGAGACCCAGCACTTC
NA	TRBJ2-4	TRBV20-1	once	CSARRVNIQYF	TGCAGTGCTCGAAGAGTAAACATTCAGTACTTC
TRBD1	TRBJ1-1	TRBV11-2	NA	CASSSDGTGGRNTEAFF	TGTGCCAGCAGCTCCGACGGGACAGGGGGACGAAACACTGAAGCTTTCTTT
TRBD2	TRBJ2-7	TRBV24-1	NA	CATSDPTSGNVEQYF	TGTGCCACCAGTGACCCGACTAGCGGGAATGTCGAGCAGTACTTC
NA	TRBJ1-5	TRBV25-1	NA	CASSFGGGGNQPQHF	TGTGCCAGCAGTTTCGGCGGAGGAGGCAATCAGCCCCAGCATTTT
NA	TRBJ1-2	TRBV2	NA	CASSGADGYTF	TGTGCCAGCAGTGGGGCCGATGGCTACACCTTC
TRBD2	TRBJ2-5	TRBV4-2	NA	CASSQRLAGGPGETQYF	TGTGCCAGCAGCCAAAGACTAGCGGGGGGGCCGGGAGAGACCCAGTACTTC
TRBD1	TRBJ2-2	TRBV12-3/TRBV12-4	many	CASTSNRGTNTGELFF	TGTGCCAGCACCTCAAACAGGGGCACGAACACCGGGGAGCTGTTTTTT
NA	TRBJ2-7	TRBV12-3/TRBV12-4	NA	CASRYRPRYEQYF	TGTGCCAGCAGATACAGGCCGCGATACGAGCAGTACTTC
NA	TRBJ1-2	TRBV6-6	many	CASSHQGDLVYGYTF	TGTGCCAGCAGCCACCAGGGAGACTTGGTTTATGGCTACACCTTC
TRBD1	TRBJ2-2	TRBV24-1	NA	CATRQGTNTGELFF	TGTGCCACCCGACAGGGAACGAACACCGGGGAGCTGTTTTTT
NA	TRBJ2-3	TRBV7-2	NA	CASSLAGGASTDTQYF	TGTGCCAGCAGCTTAGCTGGCGGGGCTAGCACAGATACGCAGTATTTT
NA	TRBJ1-5	TRBV10-3	NA	CASSRSLRDQPQHF	TGTGCCAGCAGTCGATCCCTTCGGGATCAGCCCCAGCATTTT